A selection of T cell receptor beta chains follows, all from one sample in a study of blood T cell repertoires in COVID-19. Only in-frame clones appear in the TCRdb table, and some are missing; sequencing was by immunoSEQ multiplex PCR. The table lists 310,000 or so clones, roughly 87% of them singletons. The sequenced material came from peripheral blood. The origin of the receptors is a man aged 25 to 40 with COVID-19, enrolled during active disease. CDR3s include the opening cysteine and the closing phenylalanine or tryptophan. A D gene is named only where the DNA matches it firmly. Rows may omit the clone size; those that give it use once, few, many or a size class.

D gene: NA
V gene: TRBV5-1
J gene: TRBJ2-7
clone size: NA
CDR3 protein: CASSLGEGISAYEQYF
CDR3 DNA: TGCGCCAGCAGCTTGGGCGAGGGAATCTCGGCCTACGAGCAGTACTTC

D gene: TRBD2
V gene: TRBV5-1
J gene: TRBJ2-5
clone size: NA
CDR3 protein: CASSLTGTSGSGQETQYF
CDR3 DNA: TGCGCCAGCAGCTTGACAGGGACTAGCGGGAGTGGCCAAGAGACCCAGTACTTC

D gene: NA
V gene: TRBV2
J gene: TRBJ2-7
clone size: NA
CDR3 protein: CASSDRQGSYEQYF
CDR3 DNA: TGTGCCAGCAGTGATAGGCAGGGGAGCTACGAGCAGTACTTC

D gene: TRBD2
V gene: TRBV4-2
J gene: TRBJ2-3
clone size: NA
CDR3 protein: CASSQDKASGTDTQYF
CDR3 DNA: TGTGCCAGCAGCCAAGATAAGGCTAGCGGAACAGATACGCAGTATTTT

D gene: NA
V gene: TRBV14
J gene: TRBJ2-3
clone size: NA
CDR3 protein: CASSQADTDTQYF
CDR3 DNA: TGTGCCAGCAGCCAAGCAGACACAGATACGCAGTATTTT

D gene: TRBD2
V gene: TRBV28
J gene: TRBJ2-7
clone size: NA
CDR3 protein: CASSPRGGSYEQYF
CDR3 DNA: TGTGCCAGCAGTCCCCGGGGCGGGAGCTACGAGCAGTACTTC

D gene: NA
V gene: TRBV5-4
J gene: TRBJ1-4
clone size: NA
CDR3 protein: CASSPGATNEKLFF
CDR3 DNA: TGTGCCAGCAGCCCGGGGGCAACTAATGAAAAACTGTTTTTT

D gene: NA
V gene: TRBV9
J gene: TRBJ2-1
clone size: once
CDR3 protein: CASSPDSYNEQFF
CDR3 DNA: TGTGCCAGCAGCCCTGACTCGTACAATGAGCAGTTCTTC

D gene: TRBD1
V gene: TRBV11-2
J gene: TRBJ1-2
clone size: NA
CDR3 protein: CASSYRDRFNYGYTF
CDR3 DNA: TGTGCCAGCAGCTATAGGGACAGATTCAACTATGGCTACACCTTC

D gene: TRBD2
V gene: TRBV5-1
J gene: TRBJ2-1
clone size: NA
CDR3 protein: CASSTIAGGSPSEQFF
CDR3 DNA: TGCGCCAGCAGCACAATAGCGGGAGGTTCCCCTAGTGAGCAGTTCTTC

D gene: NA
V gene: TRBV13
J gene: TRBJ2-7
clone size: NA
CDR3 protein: CASSLAVPSCYEQYF
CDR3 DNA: TGTGCCAGCAGCTTAGCCGTTCCCTCCTGCTACGAGCAGTACTTC

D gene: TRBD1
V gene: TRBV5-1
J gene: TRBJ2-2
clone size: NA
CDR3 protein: CASSLEAEKYGTASGELFF
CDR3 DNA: TGCGCCAGCAGTCTTGAGGCGGAGAAGTACGGGACAGCATCCGGGGAGCTGTTTTTT

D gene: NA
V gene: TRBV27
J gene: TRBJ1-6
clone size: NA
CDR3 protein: CASSLEGESFGYLHF
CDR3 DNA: TGTGCCAGCAGTTTAGAGGGAGAAAGTTTTGGATACCTCCACTTT

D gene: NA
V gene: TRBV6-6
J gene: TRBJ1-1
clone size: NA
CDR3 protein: CASRVDKRGITEAFF
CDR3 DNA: TGTGCCAGCAGGGTCGACAAGCGGGGGATCACTGAAGCTTTCTTT

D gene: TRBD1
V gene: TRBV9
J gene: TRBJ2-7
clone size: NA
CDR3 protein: CASSYSRDSLSYEQYF
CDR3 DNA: TGTGCCAGCAGCTACTCCCGGGACAGCCTATCCTACGAGCAGTACTTC

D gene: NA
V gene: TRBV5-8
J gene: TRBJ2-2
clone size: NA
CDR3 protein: CASSLRRYRLMNTGELFF
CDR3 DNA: TGTGCCAGCAGCTTGAGGCGGTACAGGTTGATGAACACCGGGGAGCTGTTTTTT

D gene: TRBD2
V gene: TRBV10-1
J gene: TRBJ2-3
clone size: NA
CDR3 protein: CASKRSQRGYPIGQYF
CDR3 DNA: TGCGCCAGCAAAAGGAGCCAGCGGGGGTATCCCATCGGGCAGTATTTT

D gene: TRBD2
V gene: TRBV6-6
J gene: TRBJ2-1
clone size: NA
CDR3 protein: CASSPPASGRAGGEQFF
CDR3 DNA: TGTGCCAGCAGTCCACCGGCCAGCGGGAGGGCCGGTGGTGAGCAGTTCTTC

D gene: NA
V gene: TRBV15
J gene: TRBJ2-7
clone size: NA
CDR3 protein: CATSSTGLTYEQYF
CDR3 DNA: TGTGCCACTTCATCGACAGGATTGACCTACGAGCAGTACTTC

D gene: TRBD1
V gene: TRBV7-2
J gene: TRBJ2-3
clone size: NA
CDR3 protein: CASSLYHRGAVGTDTQYF
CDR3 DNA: TGTGCCAGCAGCTTATACCACAGGGGCGCCGTGGGCACAGATACGCAGTATTTT

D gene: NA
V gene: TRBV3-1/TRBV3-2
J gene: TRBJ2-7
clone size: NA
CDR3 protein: CASSQGARIYEQYF
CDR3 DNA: TGTGCCAGCAGCCAAGGGGCCAGAATCTACGAGCAGTACTTC

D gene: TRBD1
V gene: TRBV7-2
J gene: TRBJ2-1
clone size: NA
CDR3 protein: CASSFAQGYNEQFF
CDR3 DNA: TGTGCCAGCAGCTTCGCACAGGGGTACAATGAGCAGTTCTTC

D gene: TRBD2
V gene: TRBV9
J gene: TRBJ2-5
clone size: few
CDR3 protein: CASSVGLLAGEVEETQYF
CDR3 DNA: TGTGCCAGCAGCGTAGGGTTACTAGCGGGGGAAGTGGAAGAGACCCAGTACTTC

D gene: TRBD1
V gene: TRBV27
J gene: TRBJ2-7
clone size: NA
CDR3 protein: CATLTPGQKHEQYF
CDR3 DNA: TGTGCCACTCTCACTCCGGGACAGAAGCACGAGCAGTACTTC

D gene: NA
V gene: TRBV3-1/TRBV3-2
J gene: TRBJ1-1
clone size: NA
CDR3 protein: CASSRGMNTEAFF
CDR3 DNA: TGTGCCAGCAGCCGCGGGATGAACACTGAAGCTTTCTTT

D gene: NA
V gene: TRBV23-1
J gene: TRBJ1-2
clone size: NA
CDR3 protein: CASLIRGQPAAYGYTF
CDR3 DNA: TGCGCCAGCCTGATACGAGGACAGCCCGCAGCCTATGGCTACACCTTC

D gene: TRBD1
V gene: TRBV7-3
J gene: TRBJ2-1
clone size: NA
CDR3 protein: CASSAPGTGGNEQFF
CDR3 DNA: TGTGCCAGCAGCGCCCCGGGGACAGGGGGCAATGAGCAGTTCTTC

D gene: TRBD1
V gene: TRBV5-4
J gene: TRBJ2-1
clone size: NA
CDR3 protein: CASSWDSYNEQFF
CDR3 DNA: TGTGCCAGCAGCTGGGACAGCTACAATGAGCAGTTCTTC

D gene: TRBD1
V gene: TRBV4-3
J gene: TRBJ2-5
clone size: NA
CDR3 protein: CASSKSPVGQGVETQYF
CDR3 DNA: TGCGCCAGCAGCAAAAGTCCCGTAGGACAGGGAGTAGAGACCCAGTACTTC

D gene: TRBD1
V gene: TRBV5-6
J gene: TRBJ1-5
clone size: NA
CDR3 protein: CASSLTGSNQPQHF
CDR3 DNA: TGTGCCAGCAGCCTGACAGGGAGCAATCAGCCCCAGCATTTT

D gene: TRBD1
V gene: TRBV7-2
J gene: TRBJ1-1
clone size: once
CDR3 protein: CASSLAAGGVGNTEAFF
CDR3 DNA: TGTGCCAGCAGCTTAGCGGCAGGGGGCGTGGGGAACACTGAAGCTTTCTTT

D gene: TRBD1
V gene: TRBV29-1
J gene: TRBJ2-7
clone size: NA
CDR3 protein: CSVGSGQGRWEQYF
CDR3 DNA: TGCAGCGTCGGGTCCGGACAGGGGCGCTGGGAGCAGTACTTC

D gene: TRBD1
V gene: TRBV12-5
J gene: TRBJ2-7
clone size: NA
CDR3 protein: CASGGAGGRSDEQYF
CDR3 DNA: TGTGCTAGTGGGGGAGCAGGGGGTCGGAGCGACGAGCAGTACTTC

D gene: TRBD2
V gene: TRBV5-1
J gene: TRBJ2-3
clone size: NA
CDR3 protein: CASSDGLTSGGVTDTQYF
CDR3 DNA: TGCGCCAGCAGCGACGGACTTACTAGCGGGGGGGTTACAGATACGCAGTATTTT

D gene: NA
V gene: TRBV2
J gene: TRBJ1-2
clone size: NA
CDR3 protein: CASSDGREDGYTF
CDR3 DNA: TGTGCCAGCAGTGACGGCAGGGAGGATGGCTACACCTTC

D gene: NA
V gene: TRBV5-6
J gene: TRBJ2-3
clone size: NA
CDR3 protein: CASSLQGNTQYF
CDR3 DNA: TGTGCCAGCAGCTTACAGGGTAATACGCAGTATTTT

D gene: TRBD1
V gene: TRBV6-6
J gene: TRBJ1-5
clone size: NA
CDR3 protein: CASSRSSGQGSNQPQHF
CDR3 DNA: TGTGCCAGCAGCCGAAGCTCGGGACAGGGGTCCAATCAGCCCCAGCATTTT

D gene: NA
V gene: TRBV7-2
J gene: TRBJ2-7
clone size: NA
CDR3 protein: CASSLEQVSYEQYF
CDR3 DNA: TGTGCCAGCAGCTTAGAACAGGTCTCCTACGAGCAGTACTTC

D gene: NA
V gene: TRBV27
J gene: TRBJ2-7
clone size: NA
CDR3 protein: CASRSGGTRQYF
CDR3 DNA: TGTGCCAGCCGTTCCGGGGGTACGAGGCAGTACTTC

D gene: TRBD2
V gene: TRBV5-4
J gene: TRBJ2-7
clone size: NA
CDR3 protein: CASSRGTSGGNSYEQYF
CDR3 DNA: TGTGCCAGCAGCCGGGGGACTAGCGGGGGGAACTCCTACGAGCAGTACTTC

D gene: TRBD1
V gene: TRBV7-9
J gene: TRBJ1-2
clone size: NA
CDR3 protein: CASSPPHRGLNYGYTF
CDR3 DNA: TGTGCCAGCAGCCCTCCCCACAGGGGGCTTAACTATGGCTACACCTTC

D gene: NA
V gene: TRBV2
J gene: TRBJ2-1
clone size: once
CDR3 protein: CASTTEGHEQFF
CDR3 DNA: TGTGCCAGCACCACCGAGGGTCACGAGCAGTTCTTC

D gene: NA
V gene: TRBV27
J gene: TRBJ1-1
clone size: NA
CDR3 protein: CASSLTGARGTEAFF
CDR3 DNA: TGTGCCAGCAGTTTGACTGGGGCGCGGGGCACTGAAGCTTTCTTT

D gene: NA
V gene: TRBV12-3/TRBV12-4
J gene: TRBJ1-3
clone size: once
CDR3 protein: CASSSGVGGTIYF
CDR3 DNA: TGTGCCAGCAGTTCCGGGGTCGGAGGCACCATATATTTT

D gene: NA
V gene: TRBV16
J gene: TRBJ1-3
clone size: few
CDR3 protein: CASRLGRAGNTIYF
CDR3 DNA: TGTGCCAGCAGACTAGGACGGGCTGGAAACACCATATATTTT

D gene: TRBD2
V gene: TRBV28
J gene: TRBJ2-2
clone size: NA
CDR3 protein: CASRSSAGDTGELFF
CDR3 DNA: TGTGCCAGCAGATCGTCGGCGGGGGACACCGGGGAGCTGTTTTTT